This TCR beta chain was sequenced for a study of cytomegalovirus exposure and HLA in healthy donors. As to this clone: The antigen remains undetermined.

Amplification used 60 Vbeta primers and 13 Jbeta primers. Clones were read by immunoSEQ multiplex PCR, and TCRdb kept only the in-frame ones, dropping some. The sample has 140,000 to 150,000 clones; roughly four fifths are singletons. General observations from the study: It was in a later analysis that TCR association rates were seen to vary by HLA locus, highest for DRB1 and lowest for HLA-C. Most of the TCR beta V segments (in an earlier analysis) were productive either about 90% or about 30% of the time. When a later analysis compared HLA-associated TCR beta chains with equally common others, the HLA-associated chains turned out to be more clonally expanded and to have lower generation probabilities.

The germline V gene encodes CDR1 SNHLY and CDR2 FYNNEI. The CDR3 runs to 14 residues. Trimming stripped 7 bases from V and 1 base from J, with 13 bases between. V is TRBV2 and J is TRBJ1-2; D is undetermined. The sample taken for sequencing was PBMCs. This clonotype was sampled from a man aged 40-50 years in good health and CMV-seropositive. CDR3 amino acids: CASKALDGNYGYTF. CDR3 sequence (DNA): TGTGCCAGCAAGGCCCTAGACGGTAACTATGGCTACACCTTC.